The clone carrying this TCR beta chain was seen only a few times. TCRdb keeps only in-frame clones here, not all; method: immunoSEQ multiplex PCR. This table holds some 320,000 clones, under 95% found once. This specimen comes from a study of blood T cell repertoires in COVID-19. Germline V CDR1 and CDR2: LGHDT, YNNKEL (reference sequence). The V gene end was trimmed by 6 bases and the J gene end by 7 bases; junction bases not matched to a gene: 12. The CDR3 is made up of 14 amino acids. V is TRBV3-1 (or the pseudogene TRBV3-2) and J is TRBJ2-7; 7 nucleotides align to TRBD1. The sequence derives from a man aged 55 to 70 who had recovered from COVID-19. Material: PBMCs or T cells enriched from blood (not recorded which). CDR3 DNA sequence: TGTGCCAGCAGTTTCAAAGGGGGCTCAGAAGAGCAGTACTTC. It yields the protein CASSFKGGSEEQYF.